The subject of this entry is one TCR beta chain. The record originates from a study of cytomegalovirus exposure and HLA in healthy donors. It was with 60 Vbeta and 13 Jbeta primers that the PCR ran. Clones were read by immunoSEQ multiplex PCR, and TCRdb kept only the in-frame ones, dropping some. Here the sample table reports around 75,000 clones. CDR1 is MNHEY, CDR2 SVGAGI, per germline. V shed 2 bases, J shed 2 bases, and the junction held 4 bases outside the gene matches. This CDR3 contains 15 residues. The receptor was isolated from a boy younger than 18 in good health and CMV-seronegative. Sample: PBMCs. The rearrangement joins TRBV6-5 to TRBJ2-3, with TRBD2 identical over 7 bases. CDR3 region: CASSYRDYPTDTQYF. CDR3 nucleotide sequence: TGTGCCAGCAGTTACCGGGACTACCCCACAGATACGCAGTATTTT.